The clone carrying this T cell receptor (beta chain) was seen a few times. Preparation of the TCRbeta library used unique molecular identifiers. TCRdb reanalysed the PCR reads using MiXCR and keeps one entry per CDR3 protein. The sample records under 150,000 distinct CDR3 sequences, around 9.8% being singletons. With 0 bases removed from V and 0 bases from J, the gap between germline ends came to 10 bases. This CDR3 contains 16 residues. CDR1 and CDR2 from the germline V gene are LGHNA and YSLEER. This sample was taken from a study of T-cell reconstitution after alpha-beta-depleted transplantation in children.

The TCR was taken from a girl under three years old who had a stem cell transplant for combined immunodeficiency, so the T cells may come from the graft donor. The chain joins TRBV4-3 to TRBJ2-3; no clear D. The source was PBMCs, mostly from graft donor cells, collected 180 days after TCRalphabeta/CD19-depleted stem cell transplant. The CDR3 bases are TGCGCCAGCAGCCAAGAGGCACTCATTAGCACAGATACGCAGTATTTT. It is translated as CASSQEALISTDTQYF.